This TCR beta chain was captured in a study of T cell responses to AZD1222 COVID-19 vaccine. The CDR3 sequence is 16 residues long. Losses at the gene ends were 6 bases for V and 0 bases for J; bases not matched to a gene: 11. Germline V gene data show CDR1 as GTSNPN and CDR2 as SVGIG (reference sequence). Using immunoSEQ multiplex PCR, the repertoire was profiled, and TCRdb retains in-frame clones only, with some absent. Counted here are around 180,000 clones, about 90% occurring once; the ten biggest clones make up 0.49%. Study-wide results and limits: Compared with day 0, the breadth and depth of the Spike-specific TCR repertoire rose significantly after two doses of AZD1222. There were vaccine-associated CD4 TCRs across spike, dominant at 160-218 and 743-854.

Turning to this clone: Its antigen is not known.

This sequence was found in an adult in good health. The rearrangement links TRBV30 to TRBJ1-5; 7 bases are a match to TRBD1. The material sequenced was peripheral blood, taken on day 0 of AZD1222 vaccination. The CDR3: CACNIRQGNSNQPQHF. CDR3 bases: TGTGCCTGTAACATTCGACAGGGTAATAGCAATCAGCCCCAGCATTTT.